This is a list of T cell receptor beta chains from one sample in a study of T cells in Graves' hyperthyroidism and ophthalmopathy. TCRdb processed the multiplex PCR reads anew with MiXCR; each CDR3 protein has one entry. The repertoire holds 350,000 to 400,000 distinct CDR3 sequences, roughly 13% seen once, with about 11% in the top ten. Sequenced sample: blood. These TCRs come from a woman aged 55-70 years with Graves' hyperthyroidism. CDR3s include the opening cysteine and the closing phenylalanine or tryptophan. The D gene is left open where the match is weak. The listing skips clone size in some rows; elsewhere it reads once, few, many or a size class.

TRBD1	TRBV28	few	TRBJ1-5	TGTGCCAGCAGCACCGGGACAGGGTTTTTTGGGCCCCAGCATTTT	CASSTGTGFFGPQHF
TRBD1	TRBV10-3	many	TRBJ2-7	TGTGCCATCAGTCTGGACAGGAGCTCCTACGAGCAGTACTTC	CAISLDRSSYEQYF
NA	TRBV7-3	NA	TRBJ1-1	TGTGCCAGCCTGACACAGGGGAACACTGAAGCTTTCTTT	CASLTQGNTEAFF
TRBD1	TRBV9	NA	TRBJ2-7	TGTGCCAGCAGCGTAGGGGACAGGGGCACCTACGAGCAGTACTTC	CASSVGDRGTYEQYF
NA	TRBV12-3/TRBV12-4	many	TRBJ1-1	TGTGCCAGCACCGTTACCCCAGGGGCGCGGGGCACTGAAGCTTTCTTT	CASTVTPGARGTEAFF
NA	TRBV10-3	few	TRBJ1-2	TGTGCCATTGGGGACGGGAACTATGGCTACACCTTC	CAIGDGNYGYTF
NA	TRBV11-2	NA	TRBJ2-4	TGTGCCAGCAGCTTTGAGGGGGGAGCCAAAAACATTCAGTACTTC	CASSFEGGAKNIQYF
TRBD2	TRBV10-3	few	TRBJ2-1	TGTGCCATCAGTGAAAGCAGCGGGAGGGTATACAATGAGCAGTTCTTC	CAISESSGRVYNEQFF
NA	TRBV4-1	NA	TRBJ2-5	TGCGCCAGCAGCCAGGACGCTTTCCAAGAGACCCAGTACTTC	CASSQDAFQETQYF
NA	TRBV5-1	many	TRBJ2-7	TGCGCCAGCAGCTTCGGAGGGGGCAACTACGAGCAGTACTTC	CASSFGGGNYEQYF
NA	TRBV7-2	many	TRBJ2-3	TGTGCCAGCAGCTTACATCTGGGGATGAGCGCAGATACGCAGTATTTT	CASSLHLGMSADTQYF
NA	TRBV18	NA	TRBJ2-3	TGTGCCAGCTCACCACCTGAGGCTAGCGGCACAGATACGCAGTATTTT	CASSPPEASGTDTQYF
TRBD2	TRBV24-1	many	TRBJ2-3	TGTGCCACCAGTGATTGGGCCCTAGCGGGCTCCACAGATACGCAGTATTTT	CATSDWALAGSTDTQYF
TRBD2	TRBV3-1	many	TRBJ2-3	TGTGCCAGCAGCCAACGAGGGACTAGCGGGAGGCTAAGCACAGATACGCAGTATTTT	CASSQRGTSGRLSTDTQYF
TRBD1	TRBV5-1	many	TRBJ1-2	TGCGCCAGCAACTTGGCCGGGACAGCCGACGGTGGCTACACCTTC	CASNLAGTADGGYTF
NA	TRBV29-1	few	TRBJ2-6	TGCAGCGTTGGTGGGGCCAACGTCCTGACTTTC	CSVGGANVLTF
TRBD2	TRBV5-1	many	TRBJ2-5	TGCGCCAGCAGCGCCCAGGGACTAGCGGGAGTATCTTGGAAGACCCAGTACTTC	CASSAQGLAGVSWKTQYF
TRBD1	TRBV2	NA	TRBJ1-6	TGTGCCAGCAGTGCCAGGGGGCATAATTCACCCCTCCACTTT	CASSARGHNSPLHF
TRBD1	TRBV12-3/TRBV12-4	many	TRBJ1-5	TGTGCCAGCAGTCCCCGACGGCAGGGGGGGTCCAATCAGCCCCAGCATTTT	CASSPRRQGGSNQPQHF
NA	TRBV12-3/TRBV12-4	many	TRBJ1-3	TGTGCCAGCAGTTTGGGAGACACCATATATTTT	CASSLGDTIYF
NA	TRBV18	many	TRBJ1-1	TGTGCCAGCACTAGAAATAGGGACACTGAAGCTTTCTTT	CASTRNRDTEAFF
NA	TRBV20-1	few	TRBJ2-3	TGCAGTGCTAGCCCTGACGGGAGCCGCACAGATACGCAGTATTTT	CSASPDGSRTDTQYF
TRBD2	TRBV28	many	TRBJ2-5	TGTGCCAGCAGTTCCCCGAGAAGAACTAGCGGGAGTAATAGTGGTTGGGAGACCCAGTACTTC	CASSSPRRTSGSNSGWETQYF
NA	TRBV20-1	many	TRBJ2-7	TGCAGTGCTAGAGATCTGGACAGCTCCTACGAGCAGTACTTC	CSARDLDSSYEQYF
NA	TRBV24-1	many	TRBJ2-5	TGTGCCACCAGCGACGCGGGCACTCAAGAGACCCAGTACTTC	CATSDAGTQETQYF
NA	TRBV11-3	many	TRBJ2-5	TGTGCCAGCAGCTTAGGGCGGACGGATGAAGAGACCCAGTACTTC	CASSLGRTDEETQYF
NA	TRBV12-3/TRBV12-4	many	TRBJ1-5	TGTGCCAGCAGCTCCGGACCTCCTGGGAGTCAGCCCCAGCATTTT	CASSSGPPGSQPQHF
NA	TRBV4-1	many	TRBJ2-7	TGCGCCAGCAGCCGCTTACTGGGGGGAGCGAACTCCTACGAGCAGTACTTC	CASSRLLGGANSYEQYF
NA	TRBV20-1	NA	TRBJ2-7	TGCAGTGCTAGAGATGGCGGTTACGAGCAGTACTTC	CSARDGGYEQYF
NA	TRBV12-3/TRBV12-4	many	TRBJ2-7	TGTGCCAGCAGCACTGGACGGCGGCGAGATTACGAGCAGTACTTC	CASSTGRRRDYEQYF
NA	TRBV10-3	many	TRBJ1-4	TGTGCCATCAGTGAGTCAGCAACTAATGAAAAACTGTTTTTT	CAISESATNEKLFF
TRBD2	TRBV5-1	NA	TRBJ2-1	TGCGCCAGCAGCTTCGGGGTATTTCTCGGGCTAGCGGGAAACAATGAGCAGTTCTTC	CASSFGVFLGLAGNNEQFF
NA	TRBV12-3/TRBV12-4	once	TRBJ2-3	TGTGCCAGCAGTTTAGGGGATATCACAGATACGCAGTATTTT	CASSLGDITDTQYF
NA	TRBV27	many	TRBJ1-2	TGTGCCAGCAGTTTAACAGGGTGGGGCTACGTAGGCTACACCTTC	CASSLTGWGYVGYTF
TRBD2	TRBV20-1	many	TRBJ2-5	TGCAGTGCTACCGGGACTAGCGGATTGGAAGAGACCCAGTACTTC	CSATGTSGLEETQYF
NA	TRBV18	many	TRBJ1-1	TGTGCCAGCTCACAAACAGAGAACACTGAAGCTTTCTTT	CASSQTENTEAFF
NA	TRBV9	NA	TRBJ2-1	TGTGCCAGCAGCGTAGAAGCGTTCTCCTACAATGAGCAGTTCTTC	CASSVEAFSYNEQFF
NA	TRBV7-9	many	TRBJ1-1	TGTGCCAGCAGCTTGACAGGCGACGAAGCTTTCTTT	CASSLTGDEAFF
NA	TRBV9	NA	TRBJ1-1	TGTGCCAGCAGCGTAGGGCCGGGAACTGAAGCTTTCTTT	CASSVGPGTEAFF
NA	TRBV6-1	NA	TRBJ2-1	TGTGCCAGCAGTCCGCAGGGTGTGGCTGAGCAGTTCTTC	CASSPQGVAEQFF
NA	TRBV10-2	few	TRBJ2-3	TGCGCCAGCAGTGAGTCACCCCTTTGGGGCACAGATACGCAGTATTTT	CASSESPLWGTDTQYF
TRBD2	TRBV18	NA	TRBJ2-5	TGTGCCAGCTCACTCCGACTAGCGGGACCGTACCAAGAGACCCAGTACTTC	CASSLRLAGPYQETQYF
NA	TRBV11-2	many	TRBJ2-5	TGTGCCAGCAGCTTAGGACGCACCCTTCGGGAGACCCAGTACTTC	CASSLGRTLRETQYF
NA	TRBV6-1	few	TRBJ2-5	TGTGCCAGCAGTGAAATGGCAGGGTGGGAGACCCAGTACTTC	CASSEMAGWETQYF
NA	TRBV18	many	TRBJ2-2	TGTGCCAGCTCGGGCAATGGCCCCGGGGAGCTGTTTTTT	CASSGNGPGELFF
NA	TRBV18	many	TRBJ2-7	TGTGCCAGCTCACCAGGGCGGGACTCCTACGAGCAGTACTTC	CASSPGRDSYEQYF
TRBD1	TRBV6-2/TRBV6-3	NA	TRBJ2-3	TGTGCCAGCAATGGACAGGGTAGCACAGATACGCAGTATTTT	CASNGQGSTDTQYF
NA	TRBV11-1	many	TRBJ2-1	TGTGCCAGCAGTGTAAGCCTTTCCAATGAGCAGTTCTTC	CASSVSLSNEQFF
TRBD2	TRBV27	many	TRBJ2-3	TGTGCCAGCAGTTTTGGTAGCGGGAGGCGGGATACGCAGTATTTT	CASSFGSGRRDTQYF
NA	TRBV24-1	NA	TRBJ2-1	TGTGCCACCAGTGACCCTGGCGGGACTTCCTACAATGAGCAGTTCTTC	CATSDPGGTSYNEQFF
NA	TRBV27	many	TRBJ2-3	TGTGCCAGCAGTTCAGGAGACTCCTACACAGATACGCAGTATTTT	CASSSGDSYTDTQYF
NA	TRBV20-1	many	TRBJ2-7	TGCAGTGCTAGAGATCGGAGGAGGGGGAGCGAGCAGTACTTC	CSARDRRRGSEQYF
NA	TRBV29-1	few	TRBJ1-5	TGCAGCGTTGGGGGGTCCCGCAATCAGCCCCAGCATTTT	CSVGGSRNQPQHF